This T cell receptor (beta chain) was recovered during a study of shared clonotypes between healthy human individuals. Sorted-subset replicate PCR reactions were performed with about 190 ng DNA, corresponding to tens of thousands of T cell genomes. Here immunoSEQ multiplex PCR was the method, and the copy in TCRdb shows in-frame clones only, minus some. The top ten clones hold about 0.38% of a sample with approximately 2.5 million clones, roughly 93% of them seen once. The germline V gene encodes CDR1 LNHDA and CDR2 SQIVND (reference sequence). The CDR3 is 16 amino acids. Trimming removed 6 bases at V and 2 bases at J, with 18 bases between.

The sequencing input was naive CD4+ T cells from PBMCs. As to subset: CD45RA+ positively selected. J is TRBJ2-3 and V is TRBV19; D not resolved. This clonotype was obtained from a man younger than 35 in good health. Some clones in this sample may be carry-over from other donors' samples. The CDR3 DNA reads TGTGCCAGTAGCCCCCTGAAGGTTTTAGTCACAGATACGCAGTATTTT. Translating gives CASSPLKVLVTDTQYF. Complete variable domain (other parts from reference TRBV19 and TRBJ2-3): DGGITQSPKYLFRKEGQNVTLSCEQNLNHDAMYWYRQDPGQGLRLIYYSQIVNDFQKGDIAEGYSVSREKKESFPLTVTSAQKNPTAFYLCASSPLKVLVTDTQYFGPGTRLTVL.